These 6 T cell receptor beta chains were all obtained from the same sample, sequenced in a study of T cell responses to AZD1222 COVID-19 vaccine. Sequencing was performed with immunoSEQ multiplex PCR; in TCRdb, only in-frame clones are kept and a portion is missing. The sample records approximately 67,000 clones, 80% to 90% being singletons. This sample comprised peripheral blood, obtained 28 days after the second AZD1222 dose. Source of these receptors: an adult who received the AZD1222 COVID-19 vaccine.

The rearrangement links TRBV29-1 to TRBJ2-6, with D unclear. Germline CDR1 is SQVTM and CDR2 is ANQGSEA. The CDR3 consists of 14 residues. Trimming left V 3 bases short and J 1 base short, with 7 bases between. The chain's CDR3 is CSVDLGSGANVLTF. The DNA of the CDR3 is TGCAGCGTTGATTTGGGGTCTGGGGCCAACGTCCTGACTTTC.

This rearrangement joins TRBV5-1 to TRBJ1-1; 8 bases are a match to TRBD1. Germline-derived CDR1 and CDR2 are SGHRS and YFSETQ. Trimming cost V 3 bases and J 5 bases; bases outside gene matches: 9. This CDR3 comprises 15 residues. As DNA, the CDR3 is TGCGCCAGCAGCTCATGGGGACAGGAGGGGACTGAAGCTTTCTTT. Amino acids: CASSSWGQEGTEAFF. Combining the CDR3 with reference TRBV5-1 and TRBJ1-1 gives the whole variable domain KAGVTQTPRYLIKTRGQQVTLSCSPISGHRSVSWYQQTPGQGLQFLFEYFSETQRNKGNFPGRFSGRQFSNSRSEMNVSTLELGDSALYLCASSSWGQEGTEAFFGQGTRLTVV.

The chain is built from TRBV19 and TRBJ2-5; 7 bases are a match to TRBD1. Germline V gene data show CDR1 as LNHDA and CDR2 as SQIVND (reference sequence). The CDR3 is made up of 15 amino acids. The trim removed 5 bases at V and 2 bases at J, leaving 8 bases unmatched. CDR3 nucleotides: TGTGCCAGTAGTGACCGGGACAGAGCACAAGAGACCCAGTACTTC. Translation: CASSDRDRAQETQYF.

This rearrangement joins TRBV12-3 or TRBV12-4 to TRBJ1-1, with D hard to call. Trimming cost V 5 bases and J 7 bases, with 8 bases left between them. The CDR3 runs 11 residues. The CDR3 DNA reads TGTGCCAGCAGTGACCGTTTTGAAGCTTTCTTT. Protein: CASSDRFEAFF.

The V call is TRBV7-9, the J call TRBJ1-6; TRBD1 matches at 9 bases. Germline assignment: CDR1 SEHNR and CDR2 FQNEAQ (reference sequence). Trimming removed 5 bases from V and 9 bases from J; junction bases left unmatched: 5. CDR3 length: 14 residues. The CDR3 protein is CASSQGQGTSPLHF. In DNA form, the CDR3 reads TGTGCCAGCAGCCAGGGACAGGGAACTTCACCCCTCCACTTT.

V usage is TRBV25-1 and J usage is TRBJ1-2; 8 nucleotides align to TRBD1. V shed 2 bases, J shed 7 bases, and the junction held 12 bases outside the gene matches. The germline gives CDR1 MGHDK, CDR2 SYGVNS. This CDR3 is built from 16 residues. CDR3 bases: TGTGCCAGCAGTGAAACCAGGGCAGGGGGCATAGGTGGCTACACCTTC. Translation: CASSETRAGGIGGYTF.